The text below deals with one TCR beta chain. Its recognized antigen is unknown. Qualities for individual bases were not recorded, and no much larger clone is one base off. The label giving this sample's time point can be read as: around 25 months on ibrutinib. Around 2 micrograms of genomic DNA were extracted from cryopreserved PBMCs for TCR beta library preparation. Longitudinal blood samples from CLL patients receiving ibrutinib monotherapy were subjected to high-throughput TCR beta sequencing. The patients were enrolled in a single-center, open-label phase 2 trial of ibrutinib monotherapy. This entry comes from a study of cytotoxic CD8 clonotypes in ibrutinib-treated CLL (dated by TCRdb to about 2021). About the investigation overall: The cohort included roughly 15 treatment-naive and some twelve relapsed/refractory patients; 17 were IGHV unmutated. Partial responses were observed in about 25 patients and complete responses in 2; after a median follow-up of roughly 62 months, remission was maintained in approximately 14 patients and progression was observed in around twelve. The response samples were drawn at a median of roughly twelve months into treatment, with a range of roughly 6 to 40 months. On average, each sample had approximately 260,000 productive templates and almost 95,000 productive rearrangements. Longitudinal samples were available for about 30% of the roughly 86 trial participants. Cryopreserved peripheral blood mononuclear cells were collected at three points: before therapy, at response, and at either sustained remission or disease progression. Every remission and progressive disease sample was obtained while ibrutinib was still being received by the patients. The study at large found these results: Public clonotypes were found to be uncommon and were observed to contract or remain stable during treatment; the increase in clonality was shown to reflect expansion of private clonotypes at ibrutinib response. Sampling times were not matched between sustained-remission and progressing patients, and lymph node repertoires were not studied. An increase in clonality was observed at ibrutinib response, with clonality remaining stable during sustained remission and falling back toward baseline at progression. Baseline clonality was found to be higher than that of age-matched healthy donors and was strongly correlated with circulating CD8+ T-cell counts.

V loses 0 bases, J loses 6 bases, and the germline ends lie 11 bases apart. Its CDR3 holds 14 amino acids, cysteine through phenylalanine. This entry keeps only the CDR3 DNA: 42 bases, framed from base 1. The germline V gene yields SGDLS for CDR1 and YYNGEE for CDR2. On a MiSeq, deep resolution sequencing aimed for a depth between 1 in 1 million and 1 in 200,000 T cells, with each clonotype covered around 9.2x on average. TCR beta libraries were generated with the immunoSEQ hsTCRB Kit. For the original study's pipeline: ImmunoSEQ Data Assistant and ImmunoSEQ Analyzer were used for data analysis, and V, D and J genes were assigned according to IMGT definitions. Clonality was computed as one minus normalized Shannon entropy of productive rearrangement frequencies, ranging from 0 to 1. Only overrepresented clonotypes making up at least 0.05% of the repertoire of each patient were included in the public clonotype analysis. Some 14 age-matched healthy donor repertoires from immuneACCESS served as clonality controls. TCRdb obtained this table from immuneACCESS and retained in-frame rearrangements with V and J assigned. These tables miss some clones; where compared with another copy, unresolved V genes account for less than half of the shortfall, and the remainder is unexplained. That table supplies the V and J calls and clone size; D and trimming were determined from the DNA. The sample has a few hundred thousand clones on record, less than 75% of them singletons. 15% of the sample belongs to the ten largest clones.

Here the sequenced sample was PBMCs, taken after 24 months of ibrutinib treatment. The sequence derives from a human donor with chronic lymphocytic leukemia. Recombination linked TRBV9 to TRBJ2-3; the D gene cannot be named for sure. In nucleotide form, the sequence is TGTGCCAGCAGCGTAGATATTATGGACGATACGCAGTATTTT. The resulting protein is CASSVDIMDDTQYF. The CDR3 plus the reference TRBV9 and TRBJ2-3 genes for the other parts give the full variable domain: DSGVTQTPKHLITATGQRVTLRCSPRSGDLSVYWYQQSLDQGLQFLIQYYNGEERAKGNILERFSAQQFPDLHSELNLSSLELGDSALYFCASSVDIMDDTQYFGPGTRLTVL.